This passage covers 8 T cell receptor beta chains from one sample sequenced in a study of cytomegalovirus exposure and HLA in healthy donors. Researchers ran the PCR with 60 Vbeta and 13 Jbeta primers. Here immunoSEQ multiplex PCR was the method, and the copy in TCRdb shows in-frame clones only, minus some. The table lists approximately 97,000 clones, about 76% of them singletons, with approximately 3.9% in the top ten. The sample consisted of PBMCs. These receptor sequences come from a woman between 65 and 79 years old in good health and CMV-seropositive.

Regarding this clone: This sample also contains other DNA sequences that code for the same CDR3. This rearrangement joins TRBV9 to TRBJ2-5; D ambiguous. CDR1 and CDR2 (germline): SGDLS, YYNGEE. The V end was cut by 0 bases, the J end by 2 bases, with 5 bases between. The CDR3 sequence is 13 residues long. CDR3 DNA: TGTGCCAGCAGCGTAGGCCAGCAAGAGACCCAGTACTTC. Its protein product is CASSVGQQETQYF.

This clone was observed a handful of times. The rearrangement uses TRBV29-1 and TRBJ1-1, with D possibly matching TRBD1 (5 bases). This CDR3 region has 13 residues. Trimming stripped 3 bases from V and 5 bases from J, with 13 bases between. From germline, CDR1 is SQVTM and CDR2 ANQGSEA. The CDR3 spells CSVDGRGGTEAFF. The DNA for the CDR3 is TGCAGCGTTGATGGAAGGGGAGGGACTGAAGCTTTCTTT.

This chain uses TRBV15 with TRBJ1-4; D is undetermined. Trimming took off 4 bases at V and 8 bases at J, with 14 bases between the two ends. The CDR3 has 14 amino acids. Germline values: CDR1 LNHNV, CDR2 YYDKDF (reference sequence). CDR3 DNA sequence: TGTGCCACCAGCACCGGGATATATGGGGAAAAACTGTTTTTT. As protein: CATSTGIYGEKLFF.

The chain is built from TRBV6-1 and TRBJ1-1; 8 positions match TRBD1. Per germline, CDR1 MNHNS and CDR2 SASEGT. Trimming removed 7 bases from V and 3 bases from J; junction bases left unmatched: 7. This CDR3 is 14 amino acids long. The CDR3 region is CASTTDRVDTEAFF. The CDR3 region has the DNA TGTGCCAGCACCACGGACAGGGTGGACACTGAAGCTTTCTTT.

This rearrangement joins TRBV19 to TRBJ1-2; 10 bases line up with TRBD1. The CDR3 extends over 15 amino acids. Germline CDR1 and CDR2: LNHDA and SQIVND (reference sequence). Trimming took 7 bases from V and 2 from J; bases not matched to a gene: 7. CDR3 loop: CASNFLGQGNYGYTF. In DNA form, the CDR3 reads TGTGCCAGTAATTTCCTGGGACAGGGGAACTATGGCTACACCTTC. The variable domain in full, completed from reference TRBV19 and TRBJ1-2, reads DGGITQSPKYLFRKEGQNVTLSCEQNLNHDAMYWYRQDPGQGLRLIYYSQIVNDFQKGDIAEGYSVSREKKESFPLTVTSAQKNPTAFYLCASNFLGQGNYGYTFGSGTRLTVV.

CDR3 sequence: CASSQNRGPYEQYF. The DNA of the CDR3 is TGTGCCAGCAGCCAGAACAGGGGCCCCTACGAGCAGTACTTC. J is TRBJ2-5 and V is TRBV14; TRBD1 aligns across 7 bases. The DNA end is a closer match to TRBJ2-7, so the J assignment may be wrong. This CDR3 comprises 14 residues. The V gene's germline CDR1 is SGHDN and CDR2 FVKESK.

The rearrangement uses TRBV18 and TRBJ2-2; tentative D call: TRBD1 (6 bases). V lost 5 bases, J lost 4 bases, and 14 bases lay in between. Germline V CDR1 and CDR2: KGHSH, LQKENI. The CDR3 totals 15 residues. Here the CDR3 reads CASSSNRVPTGELFF. The CDR3 DNA is TGTGCCAGCTCATCCAACAGGGTCCCCACCGGGGAGCTGTTTTTT.

The CDR3 region is CASSRAGGYTGELFF. The CDR3 DNA is TGTGCCAGCAGCCGGGCTGGGGGCTACACCGGGGAGCTGTTTTTT. The rearrangement links TRBV7-9 to TRBJ2-2; possibly TRBD1 for D (6 bases). The CDR3 sequence is 15 residues long. Germline V CDR1 and CDR2: SEHNR, FQNEAQ (reference sequence). Trimming removed 5 bases at V and 3 bases at J, with 13 bases between.